This T cell receptor (beta chain) was profiled in a study of cytomegalovirus exposure and HLA in healthy donors. Researchers ran the PCR with 60 Vbeta and 13 Jbeta primers. Original handling: Later analysis identified tens of millions of unique TCR beta chains, 8.5 million to 13 million shared. The assay was immunoSEQ multiplex PCR, and TCRdb's table has in-frame clones only and misses some. V, J and clone size were drawn from that table, and D and trimming were deduced from the DNA. This sample has about 100,000 clones, with roughly 80% found just once. The CDR3 loop spans 16 amino acids. Trimming removed 4 bases from V and 4 bases from J; junction bases left unmatched: 10. In germline, CDR1 is MDHEN, CDR2 SYDVKM.

The V call is TRBV28, the J call TRBJ2-3; 8 nucleotides agree with TRBD2. The source of this sequence is a man aged 40-50 years in good health and CMV-seropositive. What was sequenced was PBMCs. CDR3 nucleotide sequence: TGTGCCAGCAGTTCCCCGGGACTCGGGGGGGCAGATACGCAGTATTTT. Its protein product is CASSSPGLGGADTQYF.